This entry concerns a single T cell receptor (beta chain). Its cognate antigen has yet to be identified. No quality values exist for individual bases; no much larger clone is one base distant. The source of the sample is a study of blood T cell repertoires in COVID-19 (TCRdb year 2020). As for the study more broadly: Collaborator samples came from the United States, Italy and Spain and covered acute and convalescent phases of COVID-19. The prospective study material was composed of cDNA or gDNA derived from T cells, B-cell-depleted T cells, or PBMCs. Subjects who had been exposed to COVID-19, were actively infected with it, or had recovered from it provided the deeply sampled blood TCRbeta repertoires that made up the dataset. A freely available public database, intended as a resource for researchers studying the immune response to SARS-CoV-2, is where the repertoires were released. The samples were drawn from the first 160 participants of the ongoing ImmuneRACE study and from under 1,500 subjects provided by 6 global collaborators. The sample metadata nearly always contained a de-identified subject ID, COVID-19 status, age in years and sex. Where HLA class I and class II types were available, the types were taken from metadata supplied by the sample provider, not from assay-based typing.

The immunoSEQ Assay, a bias-controlled multiplex PCR, was used to amplify TCRbeta CDR3 regions from genomic DNA. Turning to the authors' computational methods: The number of nucleated cells in each sample was estimated from the amplification of reference gene primers within the assay. To quantify the absolute abundance of each unique TCRbeta CDR3 rearrangement, sequence reads were collapsed and filtered. For each sample, productive Simpson clonality was calculated by taking the square root of Simpson's diversity index across productive rearrangements. TCRdb stores this immuneACCESS table with in-frame sequences only. Part of the clones is absent; in the studies checked, under half of the shortfall reflects unresolved V genes, and no reason is known for the rest. The DNA was the basis for D and trimming; V, J and clone size are from that table. The sample yields 110,000 or so clones; 84% were counted once. The leading ten clones occupy around 8.5% of the sample.

General findings and caveats noted by the study authors: The amount of clinical and demographic metadata varied by source and participant and was provided uncurated.

The V end loses 5 bases and the J end loses 5 bases, and a stretch of 12 bases separates them. The CDR3 holds 13 amino acids from the cysteine to the phenylalanine. The only DNA kept is the CDR3, 39 bases in frame from the first base. The collaborating institutions used their own protocols to collect whole blood in K2EDTA tubes. For TCRbeta analysis, collaborators shipped samples in one of three forms: frozen whole blood, isolated PBMCs, or DNA extracted from either of those sample types. This clonotype was sampled from a woman in her 40s with acute or convalescent COVID-19. Sequencing was done on a sample of peripheral blood. This chain joins TRBV12-3 or TRBV12-4 to TRBJ1-2; TRBD1 is a weak D gene call, 5 bases matching. The CDR3: CASSPKGVYGYTF. Here is the DNA: TGTGCCAGCAGTCCAAAAGGGGTTTATGGCTACACCTTC.